This TCR beta chain was sequenced during a study of T cell changes during pregnancy in multiple sclerosis (dated by TCRdb to the late 2010s). In terms of the full investigation: The study examined how the T cell repertoire changed over the course of pregnancy in women with multiple sclerosis.

The germline ends are 9 bases apart after V is trimmed by 0 bases and J by 4 bases. CDR1 and CDR2, per the germline V gene, are LGHNA and YSLEER. Spanning cysteine to phenylalanine, the CDR3 consists of 14 amino acids. Here the CDR3 DNA is all that survives: 42 bases in frame from base 1. To note about this clone: Its specific antigen is unknown. Base qualities are not recorded, but no much larger clone differs from it by a single base.

The library was prepared using the immunoSEQ multiplex PCR assay. TCRdb's version of the immuneACCESS table is confined to in-frame rearrangements and falls short of the full clone set. An unresolved V gene accounts for under half of the shortfall where checked; the remainder is of unknown origin. This sample is represented by about 70,000 clones; approximately 92% of them were singletons. Approximately 2% of the sample comes from the top ten. This sequence originates from a female donor in good health, enrolled as a control in a pregnancy study. The sample consisted of peripheral blood, taken in the second trimester of pregnancy. This chain joins TRBV4-3 to TRBJ1-1, and the D gene may be TRBD1, 5 bases matching. For the CDR3, the sequence is CASSQDTGGTEAFF. The sequence in DNA is TGCGCCAGCAGCCAAGATACAGGTGGCACTGAAGCTTTCTTT.